This T cell receptor (beta chain) was sequenced for a study of T-cell reconstitution after alpha-beta-depleted transplantation in children. This sample's TCRbeta library carried unique molecular identifier barcodes. TCRdb passed the PCR reads through MiXCR, listing each CDR3 protein once. The sample consists of under 20,000 distinct CDR3 sequences, 10% to 15% of them appearing once. This clonotype was detected many times. The germline V gene encodes CDR1 SGDLS and CDR2 YYNGEE. Trimming removed 3 bases from V and 6 bases from J; junction bases left unmatched: 18. CDR3 length: 18 residues. The J gene is TRBJ1-2, the V gene TRBV9, with TRBD1 matching 9 bases. This sample comprised PBMCs, mostly from graft donor cells, obtained 60 days after TCRalphabeta/CD19-depleted stem cell transplant. The origin of this receptor is a female patient aged 2 to 10 who had a stem cell transplant for congenital amegakaryocytic thrombocytopenia, so the T cells may come from the graft donor. In DNA, the CDR3 is TGTGCCAGCAGCGCGGGATTATACAGGGGGCGAGTAACGAATGGCTACACCTTC. The encoded protein is CASSAGLYRGRVTNGYTF.